This TCR beta chain was sequenced for a study of T-cell reconstitution after alpha-beta-depleted transplantation in children. Study observations and caveats: TCRbeta diversity was high at day 60 in some patients (a result of surviving recipient T cells and thymic progenitors). Alpha-beta T cells about two months after transplant reportedly derived from several hundred expanded graft clones. One year after transplant, T-cell counts and diversity came mostly from newly produced T cells.

The CDR3 runs to 13 residues. V trimming: 7 bases; J trimming: 4 bases; junction bases outside the gene matches: 4. Germline V gives CDR1 MNHEY, CDR2 SVGEGT. Details on this clonotype: What it recognizes is unknown.

Preparation of the TCRbeta library used unique molecular identifiers. TCRdb processed the PCR reads anew with MiXCR; each CDR3 protein has one entry. The sample carries 550,000 to 800,000 distinct CDR3 sequences, about an eighth recorded once. The TCR sequence derives from a girl aged 2 to 9 with congenital amegakaryocytic thrombocytopenia, due to receive a stem cell transplant. This chain joins TRBV6-2 or TRBV6-3 and TRBJ2-1, with 7 bases fitting TRBD2. The material was PBMCs, obtained before TCRalphabeta/CD19-depleted stem cell transplant. For the CDR3, the DNA is TGTGCCAGCACCGGGGGGACGTACAATGAGCAGTTCTTC. Protein sequence: CASTGGTYNEQFF.